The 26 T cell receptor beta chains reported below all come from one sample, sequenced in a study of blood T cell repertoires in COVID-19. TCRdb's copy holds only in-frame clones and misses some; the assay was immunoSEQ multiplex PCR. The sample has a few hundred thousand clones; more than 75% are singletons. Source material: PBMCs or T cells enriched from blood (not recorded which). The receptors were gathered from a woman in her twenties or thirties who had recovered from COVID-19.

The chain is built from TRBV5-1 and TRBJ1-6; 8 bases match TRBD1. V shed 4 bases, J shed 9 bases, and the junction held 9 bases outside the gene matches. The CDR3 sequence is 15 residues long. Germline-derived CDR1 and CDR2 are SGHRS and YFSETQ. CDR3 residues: CASSAGQGIGSPLHF. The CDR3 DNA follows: TGCGCCAGCAGCGCCGGACAGGGAATTGGTTCACCCCTCCACTTT. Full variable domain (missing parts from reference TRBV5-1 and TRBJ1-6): KAGVTQTPRYLIKTRGQQVTLSCSPISGHRSVSWYQQTPGQGLQFLFEYFSETQRNKGNFPGRFSGRQFSNSRSEMNVSTLELGDSALYLCASSAGQGIGSPLHFGNGTRLTVT.

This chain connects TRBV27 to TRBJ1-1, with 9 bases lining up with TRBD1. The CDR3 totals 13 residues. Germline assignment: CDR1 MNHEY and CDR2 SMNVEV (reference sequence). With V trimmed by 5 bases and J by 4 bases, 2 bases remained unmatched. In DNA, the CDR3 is TGTGCCAGCAGTAAGACAGGGGGCACTGAAGCTTTCTTT. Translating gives CASSKTGGTEAFF.

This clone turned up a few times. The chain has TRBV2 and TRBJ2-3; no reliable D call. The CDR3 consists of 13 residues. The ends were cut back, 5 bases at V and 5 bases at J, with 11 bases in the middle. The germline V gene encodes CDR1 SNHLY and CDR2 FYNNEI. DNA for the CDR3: TGTGCCAGCAGTACCTGGGCTCTAGATACGCAGTATTTT. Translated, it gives CASSTWALDTQYF.

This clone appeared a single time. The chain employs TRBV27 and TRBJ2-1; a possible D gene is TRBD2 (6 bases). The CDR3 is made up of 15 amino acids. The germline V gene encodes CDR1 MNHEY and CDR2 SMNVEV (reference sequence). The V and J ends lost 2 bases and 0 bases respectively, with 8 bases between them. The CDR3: CASSLMTSSYNEQFF. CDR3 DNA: TGTGCCAGCAGTTTAATGACTAGCTCCTACAATGAGCAGTTCTTC.

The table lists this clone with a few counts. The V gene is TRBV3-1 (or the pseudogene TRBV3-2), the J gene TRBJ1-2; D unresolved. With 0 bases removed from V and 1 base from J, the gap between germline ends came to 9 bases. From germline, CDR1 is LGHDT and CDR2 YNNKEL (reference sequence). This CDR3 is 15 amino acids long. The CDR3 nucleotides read TGTGCCAGCAGCCAAGAGGGCCGGGGTAACTATGGCTACACCTTC. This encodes CASSQEGRGNYGYTF.

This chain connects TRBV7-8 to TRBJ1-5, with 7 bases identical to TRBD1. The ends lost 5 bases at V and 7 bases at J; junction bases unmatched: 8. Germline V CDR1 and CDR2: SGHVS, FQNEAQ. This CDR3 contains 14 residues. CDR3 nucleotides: TGTGCCAGCAGCCTCCCCGGGGACAGACAGCCCCAGCATTTT. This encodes CASSLPGDRQPQHF.

The CDR3 sequence: CASSLGVSGGSGEQYF. For the CDR3, the DNA is TGTGCCAGCAGCTTAGGGGTTAGCGGGGGTAGCGGGGAGCAGTACTTC. V is TRBV13 and J is TRBJ2-7, with 9 bases identical to TRBD2. CDR3 length: 16 residues. With V trimmed by 0 bases and J by 7 bases, 10 bases remained unmatched. Germline loops: CDR1 PRHDT, CDR2 FYEKMQ (reference sequence).

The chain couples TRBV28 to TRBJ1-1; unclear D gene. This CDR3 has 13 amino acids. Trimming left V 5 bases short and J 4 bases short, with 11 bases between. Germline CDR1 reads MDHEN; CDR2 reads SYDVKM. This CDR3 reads CASSKPGGTEAFF. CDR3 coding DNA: TGTGCCAGCAGTAAGCCTGGCGGCACTGAAGCTTTCTTT.

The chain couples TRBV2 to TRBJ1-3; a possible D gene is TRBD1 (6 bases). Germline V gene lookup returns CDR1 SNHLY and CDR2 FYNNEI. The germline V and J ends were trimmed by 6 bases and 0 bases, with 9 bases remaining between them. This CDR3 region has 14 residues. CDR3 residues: CASSADSSGNTIYF. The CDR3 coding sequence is TGTGCCAGCAGCGCGGACAGCTCTGGAAACACCATATATTTT.

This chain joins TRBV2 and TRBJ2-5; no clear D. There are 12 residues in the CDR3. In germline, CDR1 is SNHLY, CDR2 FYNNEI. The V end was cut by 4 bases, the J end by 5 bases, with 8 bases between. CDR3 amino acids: CASSGDRETQYF. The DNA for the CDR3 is TGTGCCAGCAGTGGTGATCGGGAGACCCAGTACTTC.

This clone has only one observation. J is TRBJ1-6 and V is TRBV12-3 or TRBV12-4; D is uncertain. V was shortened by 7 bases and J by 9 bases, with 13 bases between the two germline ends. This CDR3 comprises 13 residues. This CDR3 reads CASTGVVGSPLHF. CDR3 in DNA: TGTGCCAGCACCGGGGTAGTGGGTTCACCCCTCCACTTT.

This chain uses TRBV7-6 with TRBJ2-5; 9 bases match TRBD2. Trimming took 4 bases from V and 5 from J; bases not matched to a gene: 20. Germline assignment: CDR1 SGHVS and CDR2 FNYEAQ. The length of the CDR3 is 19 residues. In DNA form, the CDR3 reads TGTGCCAGCAGCTCACCGACTTCGTCGGCGGGAGGGCCCTTGGAGACCCAGTACTTC. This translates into CASSSPTSSAGGPLETQYF. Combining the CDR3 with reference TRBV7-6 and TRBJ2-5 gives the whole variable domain GAGVSQSPRYKVTKRGQDVALRCDPISGHVSLYWYRQALGQGPEFLTYFNYEAQQDKSGLPNDRFSAERPEGSISTLTIQRTEQRDSAMYRCASSSPTSSAGGPLETQYFGPGTRLLVL.

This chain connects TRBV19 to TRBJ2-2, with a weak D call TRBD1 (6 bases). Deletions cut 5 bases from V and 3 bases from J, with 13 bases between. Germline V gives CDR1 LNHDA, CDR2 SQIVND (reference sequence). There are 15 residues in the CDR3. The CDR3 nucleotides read TGTGCCAGTAGTCTCGGAGGACAGCACACCGGGGAGCTGTTTTTT. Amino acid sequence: CASSLGGQHTGELFF.

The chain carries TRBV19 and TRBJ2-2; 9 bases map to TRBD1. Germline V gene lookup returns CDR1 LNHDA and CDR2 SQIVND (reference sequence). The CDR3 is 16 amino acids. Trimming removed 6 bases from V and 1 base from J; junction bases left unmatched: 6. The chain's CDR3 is CASRTRGQGNTGELFF. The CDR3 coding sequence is TGTGCCAGTAGAACTAGGGGACAGGGGAACACCGGGGAGCTGTTTTTT.

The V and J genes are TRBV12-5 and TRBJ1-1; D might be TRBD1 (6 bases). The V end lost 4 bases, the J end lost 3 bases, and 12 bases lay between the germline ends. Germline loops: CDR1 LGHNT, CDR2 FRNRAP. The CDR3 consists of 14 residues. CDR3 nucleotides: TGTGCTAGTGGTTACCTCCCAGGGGACACTGAAGCTTTCTTT. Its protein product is CASGYLPGDTEAFF.

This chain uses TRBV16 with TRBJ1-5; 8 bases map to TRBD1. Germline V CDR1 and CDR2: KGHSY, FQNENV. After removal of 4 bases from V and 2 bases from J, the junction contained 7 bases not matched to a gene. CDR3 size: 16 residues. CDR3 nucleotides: TGTGCCAGCAGCCTGGCTACGGGACAGGGCAATCAGCCCCAGCATTTT. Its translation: CASSLATGQGNQPQHF.

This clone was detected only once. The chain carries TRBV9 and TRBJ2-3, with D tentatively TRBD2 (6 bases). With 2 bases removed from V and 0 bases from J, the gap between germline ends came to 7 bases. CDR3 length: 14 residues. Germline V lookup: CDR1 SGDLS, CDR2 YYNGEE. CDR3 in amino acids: CASSVSGSTDTQYF. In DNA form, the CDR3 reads TGTGCCAGCAGCGTTAGCGGTAGCACAGATACGCAGTATTTT.

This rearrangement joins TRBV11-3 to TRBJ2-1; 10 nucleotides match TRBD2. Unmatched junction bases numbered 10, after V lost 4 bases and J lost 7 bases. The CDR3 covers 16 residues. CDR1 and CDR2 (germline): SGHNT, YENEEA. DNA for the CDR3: TGTGCCAGCAGCTACGGCGATAGCGGGGGGTCTAATGAGCAGTTCTTC. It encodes CASSYGDSGGSNEQFF.

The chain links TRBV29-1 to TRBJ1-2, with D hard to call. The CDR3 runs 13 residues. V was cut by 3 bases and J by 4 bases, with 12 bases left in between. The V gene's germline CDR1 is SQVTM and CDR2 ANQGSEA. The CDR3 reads CSVDDGLGYGYTF. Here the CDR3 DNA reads TGCAGCGTTGATGACGGGTTAGGCTATGGCTACACCTTC.

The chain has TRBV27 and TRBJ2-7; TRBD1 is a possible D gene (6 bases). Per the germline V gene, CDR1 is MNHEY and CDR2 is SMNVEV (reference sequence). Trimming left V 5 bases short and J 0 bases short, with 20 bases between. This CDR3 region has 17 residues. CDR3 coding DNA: TGTGCCAGCAGTCCCCCCCTACAGGGCAGGAGCTCCTACGAGCAGTACTTC. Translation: CASSPPLQGRSSYEQYF.

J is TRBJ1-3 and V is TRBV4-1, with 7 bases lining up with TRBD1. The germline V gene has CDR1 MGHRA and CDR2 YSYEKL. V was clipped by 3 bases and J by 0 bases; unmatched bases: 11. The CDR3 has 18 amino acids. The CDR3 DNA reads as TGCGCCAGCAGCCAGGATAACAGGGGCCACCCCTCTGGAAACACCATATATTTT. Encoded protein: CASSQDNRGHPSGNTIYF.

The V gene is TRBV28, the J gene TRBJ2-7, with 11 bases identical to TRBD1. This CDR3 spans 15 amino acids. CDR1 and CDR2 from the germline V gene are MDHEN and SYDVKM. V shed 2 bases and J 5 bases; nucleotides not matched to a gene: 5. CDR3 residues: CASSLGRTGGNEQYF. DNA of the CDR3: TGTGCCAGCAGTTTAGGGAGGACAGGGGGCAACGAGCAGTACTTC.

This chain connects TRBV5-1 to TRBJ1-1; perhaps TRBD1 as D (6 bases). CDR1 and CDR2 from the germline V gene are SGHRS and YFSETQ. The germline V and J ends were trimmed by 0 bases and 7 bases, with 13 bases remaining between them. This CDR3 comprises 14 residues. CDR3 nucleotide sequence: TGCGCCAGCAGCTTGGAAACAGGGCGCCTTGAAGCTTTCTTT. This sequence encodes CASSLETGRLEAFF.

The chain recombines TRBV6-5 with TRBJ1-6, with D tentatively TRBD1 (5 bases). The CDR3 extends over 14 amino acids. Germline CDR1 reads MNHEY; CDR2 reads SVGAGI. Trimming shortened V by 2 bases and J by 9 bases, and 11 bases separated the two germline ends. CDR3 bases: TGTGCCAGCAGTTACGGGCAGGGAGGTTCACCCCTCCACTTT. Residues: CASSYGQGGSPLHF.

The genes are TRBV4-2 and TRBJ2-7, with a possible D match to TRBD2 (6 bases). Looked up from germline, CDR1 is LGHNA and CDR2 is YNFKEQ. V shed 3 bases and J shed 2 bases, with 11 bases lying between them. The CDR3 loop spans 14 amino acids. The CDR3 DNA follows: TGTGCCAGCAGCCAGGGACTCCAAACCTACGAGCAGTACTTC. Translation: CASSQGLQTYEQYF.

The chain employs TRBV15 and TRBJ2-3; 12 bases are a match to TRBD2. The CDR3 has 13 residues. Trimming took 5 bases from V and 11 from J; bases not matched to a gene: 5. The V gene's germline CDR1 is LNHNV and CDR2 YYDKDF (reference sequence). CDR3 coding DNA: TGTGCCACCAGCCAGTCGACTAGCGGGGGGCAGTATTTT. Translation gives CATSQSTSGGQYF.